Following are 27 T cell receptor beta chains from one sample sequenced in a study of read filtering for tumor transcriptome and immune sequencing. The library was built from about 0.4 ug RNA with molecular barcoded adaptors for alpha/delta and beta/gamma chains. TCRdb processed the reads anew with MiXCR; each CDR3 protein has one entry. Counted here are about 130,000 distinct CDR3 sequences, 10% to 15% occurring once; the ten biggest clones make up roughly 11%. Input material: a population of CD138-negative cells sorted from bone marrow. All receptors come from a donor at least 40 years old with multiple myeloma.

In its sample, this clonotype was seen many times. The J gene is TRBJ2-1, the V gene TRBV5-1; 12 nucleotides align to TRBD2. Germline-derived CDR1 and CDR2 are SGHRS and YFSETQ. The CDR3 runs to 16 residues. With 0 bases clipped from V and 6 bases from J, the junction kept 4 bases outside the gene matches. The chain's CDR3 is CASSLGTSGISNEQFF. CDR3 bases: TGCGCCAGCAGCTTGGGGACTAGCGGGATCTCCAATGAGCAGTTCTTC.

The chain is built from TRBV4-2 and TRBJ1-2; tentative D call: TRBD1 (6 bases). Germline values: CDR1 LGHNA, CDR2 YNFKEQ. This CDR3 is 15 amino acids long. V lost 0 bases, J lost 6 bases, and 14 bases lay in between. The CDR3 DNA reads as TGTGCCAGCAGCCAAGAGGGCAGGGAGGGGGATGGCTACACCTTC. Its translation: CASSQEGREGDGYTF.

This clonotype was detected ten times or more. This chain connects TRBV28 to TRBJ2-1; 8 bases agree with TRBD1. CDR1 is MDHEN and CDR2 is SYDVKM in the germline V gene. CDR3 size: 17 residues. Trimming removed 5 bases from V and 7 bases from J; junction bases left unmatched: 16. The CDR3 is CASSKGTGVLGRNEQFF. The CDR3 bases are TGTGCCAGCAGTAAAGGGACAGGTGTTTTGGGGCGGAATGAGCAGTTCTTC.

The J gene is TRBJ1-5, the V gene TRBV24-1; D is undetermined. The V end was cut by 4 bases, the J end by 7 bases, with 10 bases between. The CDR3 spans 13 residues. The germline V gene has CDR1 KGHDR and CDR2 SFDVKD. The CDR3 DNA reads TGTGCCACCAGTGACCGAAGCGGACAGCCCCAGCATTTT. Translation: CATSDRSGQPQHF.

This clonotype was found many times. V and J are TRBV7-9 and TRBJ2-3, with 7 positions matching TRBD1. After removal of 6 bases from V and 1 base from J, the junction contained 7 bases not matched to a gene. Germline V gene lookup returns CDR1 SEHNR and CDR2 FQNEAQ (reference sequence). The CDR3 runs to 15 residues. CDR3 bases: TGTGCCAGCAGTCCAGCAGGACAGGGCACAGATACGCAGTATTTT. As protein: CASSPAGQGTDTQYF.

This clonotype has only a few counts. The chain carries TRBV12-3 or TRBV12-4 and TRBJ2-3; 8 bases are a match to TRBD2. This CDR3 comprises 17 residues. V lost 6 bases to trimming and J lost 1 base; unmatched junction nucleotides: 12. Written as DNA, the CDR3 is TGTGCCAGCAGCCCGGGGGGGGCCCAGGGTGGCACAGATACGCAGTATTTT. Translation: CASSPGGAQGGTDTQYF.

This clonotype was picked up many times. V usage is TRBV29-1 and J usage is TRBJ2-1; tentative D call: TRBD2 (5 bases). V was pared by 6 bases and J by 4 bases, with 16 bases between. This CDR3 contains 14 residues. The germline V gene encodes CDR1 SQVTM and CDR2 ANQGSEA. Here the CDR3 reads CSVGGGSYYNEQFF. In DNA form, the CDR3 reads TGCAGCGTGGGTGGCGGGTCCTATTACAATGAGCAGTTCTTC.

This clonotype was observed many times. One end of the junction fails to match germline, which may point to a read error. The rearrangement joins TRBV11-2 to TRBJ2-1; D is uncertain. The V gene's germline CDR1 is SGHAT and CDR2 FQNNGV. This CDR3 has 15 residues. The DNA for the CDR3 is TGTGCCAGCAGCTTAGTATACACCTCCTATAATGAGCAGTTCTTC. Protein: CASSLVYTSYNEQFF.

This clonotype came up many times. The chain uses TRBV4-1 and TRBJ2-1; 9 nucleotides match TRBD2. The germline gives CDR1 MGHRA, CDR2 YSYEKL. V shed 3 bases, J shed 7 bases, and the junction held 10 bases outside the gene matches. The CDR3 length is 16 residues. CDR3 loop: CASSQVASGAANEQFF. In nucleotides, the CDR3 is TGCGCCAGCAGCCAGGTGGCTAGCGGGGCGGCTAATGAGCAGTTCTTC.

This chain links TRBV29-1 with TRBJ2-2; tentative D call: TRBD2 (5 bases). V was pared by 7 bases and J by 4 bases, with 19 bases between. The CDR3 covers 15 residues. The germline gives CDR1 SQVTM, CDR2 ANQGSEA. This chain's CDR3 is CSATTAGGGTGELFF. CDR3 coding DNA: TGCAGCGCAACCACGGCAGGTGGAGGCACCGGGGAGCTGTTTTTT.

On this clonotype: A clone one base away is much larger, so this may be a read error. The rearrangement uses TRBV5-1 and TRBJ2-1, with a possible D match to TRBD2 (5 bases). Per germline, CDR1 SGHRS and CDR2 YFSETQ. This CDR3 comprises 16 residues. Trimming took off 4 bases at V and 0 bases at J, with 14 bases between the two ends. The CDR3, as DNA: TGCGCCAGCAGCACAACGGGAAGTAGCTCCTACAATGAGCAGTTCTTC. This gives the protein CASSTTGSSSYNEQFF.

This clonotype was detected ten times or more. The chain links TRBV19 to TRBJ2-1; 10 nucleotides line up with TRBD1. This CDR3 region has 15 residues. Trimming cost V 6 bases and J 5 bases; bases outside gene matches: 7. Germline lookup yields CDR1 LNHDA and CDR2 SQIVND (reference sequence). Written as DNA, the CDR3 is TGTGCCAGTAGCCAAGACAGGGGGCGCGACAATGAGCAGTTCTTC. Protein sequence: CASSQDRGRDNEQFF. Variable domain in full (rest from reference TRBV19 and TRBJ2-1): DGGITQSPKYLFRKEGQNVTLSCEQNLNHDAMYWYRQDPGQGLRLIYYSQIVNDFQKGDIAEGYSVSREKKESFPLTVTSAQKNPTAFYLCASSQDRGRDNEQFFGPGTRLTVL.

At least ten counts were recorded for this clonotype. The genes are TRBV9 and TRBJ2-5; D is possibly TRBD2 (5 bases). CDR1 is SGDLS and CDR2 is YYNGEE in the germline V gene. V lost 0 bases to trimming and J lost 0 bases, with 18 bases between them. The CDR3 has 18 residues. CDR3 sequence: CASSVGRVWELYQETQYF. CDR3 DNA: TGTGCCAGCAGCGTAGGTAGGGTATGGGAGCTGTACCAAGAGACCCAGTACTTC.

This clonotype showed up many times. The chain uses TRBV11-2 and TRBJ2-1; D not resolved. CDR3 length: 11 residues. The germline CDR1 and CDR2 sequences are SGHAT and FQNNGV. The ends were cut back, 2 bases at V and 5 bases at J, with 1 base in the middle. The CDR3 DNA is TGTGCCAGCAGCTTACACAATGAGCAGTTCTTC. Its protein is CASSLHNEQFF.

This clonotype was picked up many times. This chain uses TRBV7-2 with TRBJ2-7; possibly TRBD1 for D (5 bases). Deletions cut 1 base from V and 2 bases from J, with 9 bases between. CDR1 and CDR2 (germline): SGHTA, FQGNSA. The CDR3 contains 14 residues. This CDR3 reads CASSLGGGTYEQYF. DNA for the CDR3: TGTGCCAGCAGCTTAGGGGGCGGAACCTACGAGCAGTACTTC.

This clonotype has at least ten counts. The chain uses TRBV28 and TRBJ2-5; 8 bases line up with TRBD2. With 3 bases clipped from V and 1 base from J, the junction kept 4 bases outside the gene matches. The CDR3 is made up of 15 amino acids. Germline V CDR1 and CDR2: MDHEN, SYDVKM. The CDR3 region is CASSFLAGSQETQYF. CDR3 bases: TGTGCCAGCAGTTTTTTAGCGGGGTCCCAAGAGACCCAGTACTTC.

V usage is TRBV19 and J usage is TRBJ1-5; TRBD1 matches at 7 bases. CDR3 size: 15 residues. CDR1 is LNHDA, CDR2 SQIVND, per germline (reference sequence). Germline trimming cut 3 bases from V and 5 bases from J; bases unmatched to any gene: 7. CDR3 sequence reads: CASSISGQEDQPQHF. The DNA of the CDR3 is TGTGCCAGTAGTATTTCTGGACAGGAGGATCAGCCCCAGCATTTT.

This chain connects TRBV5-1 to TRBJ2-1; 7 nucleotides match TRBD1. J was trimmed by 12 bases and V by 0 bases; bases with no gene match: 6. The germline V gene has CDR1 SGHRS and CDR2 YFSETQ. This CDR3 has 13 residues. CDR3 loop: CASSLEGAVRQFF. The CDR3 DNA reads TGCGCCAGCAGCTTGGAGGGGGCCGTGAGGCAGTTCTTC.

This clonotype came up many times. V is TRBV20-1 and J is TRBJ2-3; D ambiguous. CDR3 length: 15 amino acids. CDR1 and CDR2 from the germline V gene are DFQATT and SNEGSKA (reference sequence). The V end was cut by 0 bases, the J end by 6 bases, with 16 bases between. This CDR3 is CSARDVADPLDTQYF. The DNA for the CDR3 is TGCAGTGCTAGAGACGTCGCCGACCCTTTGGATACGCAGTATTTT.

Comments on this clonotype: This likely comes from a read error, as the CDR3 has no conserved phenylalanine or tryptophan at its end. The CDR3 reads CASNPRPGQGYTGELFL. CDR3 bases: TGTGCCAGCAACCCACGACCGGGACAGGGCTACACCGGGGAGCTGTTTCTT. The chain is built from TRBV7-2 and TRBJ2-2; 9 bases are shared with TRBD1. This CDR3 contains 17 residues. From germline, CDR1 is SGHTA and CDR2 FQGNSA. The V segment lost 7 bases and the J segment 3 bases; nucleotides outside the gene matches: 12.

This clonotype was found many times. DNA of the CDR3: TGCAGTGCCCCCCGGGGACGGGCGGACGGGGAGCTGTTTTTT. It translates to CSAPRGRADGELFF. V is TRBV20-1 and J is TRBJ2-2; D is possibly TRBD1 or TRBD2 (5 bases each). V lost 6 bases and J 7 bases, leaving 18 bases between the germline ends. Germline lookup yields CDR1 DFQATT and CDR2 SNEGSKA (reference sequence). This CDR3 region has 14 residues.

This clonotype was recorded at least ten times. This sequence joins TRBV12-3 or TRBV12-4 and TRBJ1-1, with D hard to call. This CDR3 is 12 amino acids long. Between the trimmed V and J ends, which lost 3 bases and 8 bases, there was a span of 10 bases. CDR3 sequence (DNA): TGTGCCAGCAGTTTGGTGGGGAACGAAGCTTTCTTT. It specifies CASSLVGNEAFF.

At least ten counts were recorded for this clonotype. The chain has TRBV7-2 and TRBJ1-1; TRBD1 is a possible D gene (6 bases). Trimming stripped 2 bases from V and 1 base from J, with 14 bases between. CDR1 is SGHTA and CDR2 is FQGNSA in the germline V gene. CDR3 size: 16 residues. In nucleotides, the CDR3 is TGTGCCAGCAGCTTAAATCCCGGGGGCACGAACACTGAAGCTTTCTTT. Its protein is CASSLNPGGTNTEAFF.

The DNA for the CDR3 is TGCGCCAGCAGCCCCACCCGGGACGGCTACGAGCAGTACTTC. As protein: CASSPTRDGYEQYF. J is TRBJ2-7 and V is TRBV5-1; tentatively, D is TRBD1 or TRBD2 (5 bases each). The germline CDR1 and CDR2 sequences are SGHRS and YFSETQ. This CDR3 is 14 amino acids long. V was clipped by 4 bases and J by 3 bases, with 14 bases between them.

About this clonotype: One base away lies a much larger clone, so this may be a sequencing read error. The V and J genes are TRBV3-1 and TRBJ1-5; D unclear. The CDR3 extends over 12 amino acids. Germline CDR1 is LGHDT and CDR2 is YNNKEL (reference sequence). The V and J ends lost 3 bases and 7 bases respectively, with 7 bases between them. The CDR3 is CASSQLGQPQHF. In nucleotides, the CDR3 is TGTGCCAGCAGCCAGCTTGGCCAGCCCCAGCATTTT.

In this sample, this clonotype turned up many times. The V call is TRBV11-1, the J call TRBJ2-1, with D possibly TRBD1 on 6 matching bases. The CDR3 is 17 residues long. V gave up 4 bases and J gave up 4 bases, with 20 bases separating them. Germline V CDR1 and CDR2: SGHAT, FQDESV (reference sequence). CDR3 bases: TGTGCCAGCAGCTCGAGAGCACGGGGTCAGGGGTACAATGAGCAGTTCTTC. Its protein is CASSSRARGQGYNEQFF. The variable domain in full, with the rest retrieved from reference TRBV11-1 and TRBJ2-1, is EAEVAQSPRYKITEKSQAVAFWCDPISGHATLYWYRQILGQGPELLVQFQDESVVDDSQLPKDRFSAERLKGVDSTLKIQPAELGDSAMYLCASSSRARGQGYNEQFFGPGTRLTVL.

This clonotype appeared many times. The V call is TRBV29-1, the J call TRBJ2-3; 12 bases map to TRBD2. CDR3 length: 18 amino acids. The germline gives CDR1 SQVTM, CDR2 ANQGSEA. Unmatched junction bases numbered 11, after V lost 0 bases and J lost 4 bases. CDR3 nucleotides: TGCAGCGTTGAAGAAATTAGGGTACTAGCGGGAGGTGCAGATACGCAGTATTTT. Amino acid sequence: CSVEEIRVLAGGADTQYF.